The 19 T cell receptor beta chains reported below all come from one sample, sequenced in a study of T cells expressing NK-cell markers. TCRdb reworked the 5' RACE reads into one entry per CDR3 protein, no DNA. The sample has about half a million distinct CDR3 sequences, and its top ten clones hold roughly 1.4%. Sequenced material: blood T cells: a sorted CD56 or NKG2C T cell subset, CD4+ or CD8+ T cells, or bulk PBMC T cells (not recorded which). These receptors all stem from a woman in her 50s in good health.

This chain joins TRBV30 and TRBJ1-1; TCRdb returns TRBD1, unconfirmable since there is no DNA. Germline assignment: CDR1 GTSNPN and CDR2 SVGIG (reference sequence). The CDR3 consists of 13 residues. This chain's CDR3 is CAWSQGMNTEAFF.

The J gene is TRBJ2-5, the V gene TRBV3-1; TCRdb lists TRBD1, though no DNA is available to test this call. This CDR3 region has 15 residues. Germline V gene lookup returns CDR1 LGHDT and CDR2 YNNKEL (reference sequence). This CDR3 is CASSQAGMGRETQYF.

The J gene is TRBJ2-5, the V gene TRBV7-7; the D gene TCRdb calls, TRBD1, cannot be checked with no DNA. The CDR3 has 13 residues. The germline gives CDR1 SSHAT, CDR2 FNYEAQ (reference sequence). The chain's CDR3 is CASSSDTQETQYF.

V is TRBV30 and J is TRBJ2-3; TCRdb reports TRBD1, a call that lacks DNA to check it against. Germline CDR1 is GTSNPN and CDR2 is SVGIG (reference sequence). This CDR3 region has 12 residues. CDR3 region: CAYDRGADTQYF.

The V call is TRBV20-1, the J call TRBJ2-1. Germline assignment: CDR1 DFQATT and CDR2 SNEGSKA (reference sequence). The CDR3 is 15 amino acids. The CDR3 is CSARADLAYGNEQFF.

The gene calls are TRBV9 and TRBJ2-7; TCRdb's D call, TRBD1, is unchecked because there is no DNA. Germline CDR1 reads SGDLS; CDR2 reads YYNGEE. This CDR3 spans 16 amino acids. The CDR3 loop reads CASSVTLDSNSYEQYF.

V and J are TRBV5-1 and TRBJ2-1; lacking DNA, the TRBD2 call made by TCRdb goes unchecked. In germline, CDR1 is SGHRS, CDR2 YFSETQ. The CDR3 consists of 14 residues. This CDR3 reads CASGPGLAGSEQFF.

The chain combines TRBV18 with TRBJ2-1; TCRdb proposes TRBD2, but this gene call is untestable without DNA. CDR1 is KGHSH and CDR2 is LQKENI in the germline V gene. This CDR3 spans 18 amino acids. The CDR3 sequence: CASSSPGLAGGAYNEQFF.

The rearrangement joins TRBV5-6 to TRBJ2-3; absent DNA, TCRdb's TRBD2 call cannot be checked. Germline CDR1 is SGHDT and CDR2 is YYEEEE. CDR3 length: 13 residues. The CDR3: CAAGLAGSDTQYF.

The chain joins TRBV24-1 to TRBJ2-7; TCRdb returns TRBD2, unconfirmable since there is no DNA. This CDR3 contains 18 residues. Germline CDR1 KGHDR, CDR2 SFDVKD. The CDR3 loop reads CATSDLMGLAGSVVEQYF.

This rearrangement joins TRBV3-1 to TRBJ2-3; TCRdb indicates TRBD2, and absent DNA this call remains unverified. Germline V gene data show CDR1 as LGHDT and CDR2 as YNNKEL (reference sequence). The CDR3 length is 17 residues. The CDR3 region is CASSLSSGRAVTDTQYF.

This chain connects TRBV12-3 or TRBV12-4 to TRBJ2-5; there is no DNA to check the TCRdb D call of TRBD1. This CDR3 spans 15 amino acids. CDR3 sequence reads: CASRPADRGRETQYF.

V usage is TRBV7-2 and J usage is TRBJ1-2. There are 14 residues in the CDR3. The germline CDR1 and CDR2 sequences are SGHTA and FQGNSA. CDR3 region: CASSLGEAVYGYTF. Drawing the rest from reference TRBV7-2 and TRBJ1-2, the complete variable domain is GAGVSQSPSNKVTEKGKDVELRCDPISGHTALYWYRQSLGQGLEFLIYFQGNSAPDKSGLPSDRFSAERTGGSVSTLTIQRTQQEDSAVYLCASSLGEAVYGYTFGSGTRLTVV.

V usage is TRBV5-1 and J usage is TRBJ2-3; the TCRdb D gene call, TRBD2, has no DNA to confirm it. The CDR3 has 14 residues. CDR1 SGHRS and CDR2 YFSETQ come from the germline V gene. This CDR3 reads CASSLPNGRGTQYF. The full variable domain, its missing parts supplied by reference TRBV5-1 and TRBJ2-3, is KAGVTQTPRYLIKTRGQQVTLSCSPISGHRSVSWYQQTPGQGLQFLFEYFSETQRNKGNFPGRFSGRQFSNSRSEMNVSTLELGDSALYLCASSLPNGRGTQYFGPGTRLTVL.

The CDR3 sequence is CASSLSPATSSQFF. The V call is TRBV11-3, the J call TRBJ2-1; the D gene TCRdb calls, TRBD2, cannot be checked with no DNA. The germline V gene encodes CDR1 SGHNT and CDR2 YENEEA. The CDR3 runs to 14 residues.

The J gene is TRBJ2-2, the V gene TRBV24-1; the TCRdb D gene call, TRBD1, has no DNA to confirm it. Germline V gene data show CDR1 as KGHDR and CDR2 as SFDVKD. The CDR3 is 16 residues long. This chain's CDR3 is CATSDLRDRFPGELFF.

The chain links TRBV20-1 to TRBJ2-1. Germline V CDR1 and CDR2: DFQATT, SNEGSKA (reference sequence). This CDR3 is 14 amino acids long. CDR3 sequence reads: CSARDVYFVDEQFF.

V usage is TRBV20-1 and J usage is TRBJ1-5. This CDR3 comprises 17 residues. Germline lookup yields CDR1 DFQATT and CDR2 SNEGSKA (reference sequence). The CDR3 sequence: CSARDSQGPRSNQPQHF.

The CDR3 loop reads CSVLKTGTNEKLFF. The chain carries TRBV29-1 and TRBJ1-4. Germline lookup yields CDR1 SQVTM and CDR2 ANQGSEA. The length of the CDR3 is 14 residues.